This entry describes one T cell receptor (beta chain). The antigen this receptor binds is unknown. No much larger clonotype is one base removed from it; base qualities were not supplied. Taken from cysteine to phenylalanine, the CDR3 has 15 residues. Of all the DNA, just the CDR3 is kept, 45 bases in frame from base 1. V and J lose 5 bases and 0 bases, and a span of 14 bases separates them. Sequences SEHNR (CDR1) and FQNEAQ (CDR2) are obtained from the germline V gene (reference sequence). The record originates from a study of T-cell memory formation after mild COVID-19 (dated by TCRdb to 2020 to 2022). Study-level background: TCR sequence clusters from the two donors were found to be largely donor specific. In a couple of donors, T-cell clones that expanded and contracted after mild COVID-19 were tracked by sequencing TCRalpha and TCRbeta repertoires over time. Two young, previously healthy adult volunteers made up the cohort, one male and one female.

Beyond this particular receptor, the publication reports: Some responding clones were found in pre-infection memory, which suggests that pre-existing cross-reactive memory T cells took part in the SARS-CoV-2 response. Only a couple of mild cases were covered by the study, and larger cohorts that include severe cases with pre-infection samples were considered necessary. The second-wave clones that peaked on day 37 were not confirmed to be SARS-CoV-2 specific. Clones contracting from day 15 to 85 had balanced CD4/CD8 phenotypes, while a second wave expanding from day 15 to 37 was biased towards CD4+. Contracting CD4+ clones were found mainly in CM and EM memory subsets, while CD8+ clones were enriched in EMRA.

The sequencer listed for this sample is Illumina NovaSeq 6000. TCRalpha and TCRbeta cDNA libraries were constructed by 5'RACE with constant-segment primers, with sample barcodes and unique molecular identifiers being introduced. RNA was extracted from every sample with Trizol reagent. Library amplification was performed in two PCR steps, and a second sample barcode and Illumina TruSeq adapters were introduced in the second step. The libraries were sequenced on an Illumina NovaSeq using 2 x 150 bp paired-end reads. For the original study's pipeline: The reads were demultiplexed and collapsed into UMI-guided consensus sequences using migec v1.2.7. Using mixcr v2.1.11, UMI consensuses were aligned to TRA and TRB V and J templates and then assembled into clonotypes. Clonotypes were classified as expanded or contracted when called significant by both edgeR and NoisET, with noise models trained on biological replicates. edgeR calls used a false discovery rate-adjusted p below 0.01 and a log2 fold-change threshold of 1. PCA with hierarchical clustering of max-normalized trajectories of the 1000 most abundant clonotypes was used as exploratory dynamics analysis. The CD4 or CD8 phenotype of responding clones was assigned using the separately sequenced CD4+ and CD8+ repertoires. TCRdb trimmed the raw reads at Q25, called clones with MiXCR and kept productive beta chains. Every distinct CDR3 protein forms one entry, paired with its most common genes and DNA. The V and J calls come from TCRdb's annotation, not from the publication. Present in this sample are under 110,000 distinct CDR3 sequences, roughly 12% of which were seen just once. The ten most abundant clones make up 27% of the sample.

PBMCs were isolated by Ficoll-Paque density gradient centrifugation. This clonotype was sampled from an adult woman who had mild COVID-19 (a few samples of this study predate the infection). The sample titles of this study are shuffled in the database, so cell type and time point are left out; the donor was told from shared clones. The sequencing input was PBMCs or a T cell subset sorted from them (not recorded which). Here the chain combines TRBV7-9 and TRBJ2-7, with the D gene not confidently named. The nucleotides are TGTGCCAGCAGCCCCCCTGGGCACAACTCCTACGAGCAGTACTTC. It codes for CASSPPGHNSYEQYF.